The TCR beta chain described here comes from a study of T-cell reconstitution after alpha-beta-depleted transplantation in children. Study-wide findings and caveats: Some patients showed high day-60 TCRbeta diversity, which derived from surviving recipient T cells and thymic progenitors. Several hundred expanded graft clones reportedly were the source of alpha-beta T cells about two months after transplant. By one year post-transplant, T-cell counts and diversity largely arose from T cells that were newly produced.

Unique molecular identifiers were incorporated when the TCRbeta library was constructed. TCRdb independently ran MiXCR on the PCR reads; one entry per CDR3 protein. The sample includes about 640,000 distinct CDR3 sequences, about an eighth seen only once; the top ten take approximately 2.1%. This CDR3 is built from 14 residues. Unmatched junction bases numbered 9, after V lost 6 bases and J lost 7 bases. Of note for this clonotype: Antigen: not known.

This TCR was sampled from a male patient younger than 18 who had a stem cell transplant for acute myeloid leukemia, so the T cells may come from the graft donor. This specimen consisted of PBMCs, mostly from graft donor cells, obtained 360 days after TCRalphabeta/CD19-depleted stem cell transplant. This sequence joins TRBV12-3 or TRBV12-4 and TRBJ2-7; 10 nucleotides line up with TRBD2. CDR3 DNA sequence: TGTGCCAGCAGCCTCCAGGGACTAGCGTTTGAGCAGTACTTC. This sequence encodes CASSLQGLAFEQYF.